The sequence of this T cell receptor (beta chain) was determined in a study of shared clonotypes between healthy human individuals. The donors, all of them Caucasian adults, lived in Nashville, Tennessee. Germline V lookup: CDR1 MDHEN, CDR2 SYDVKM. This CDR3 has 16 residues. V was clipped by 7 bases and J by 6 bases; unmatched bases: 11. Several immunoSEQ 96-well plates shared each subset's DNA, each plate a replicate. Ten immunoSEQ deep assay plates were used by the authors to sequence unsorted PBMC DNA. Libraries were prepared by immunoSEQ multiplex PCR; TCRdb keeps only in-frame clonotypes and omits some of them. The table includes about 470,000 clones, roughly 77% detected once.

The rearrangement uses TRBV28 and TRBJ2-3, with 12 nucleotides matching TRBD1. The source material was PBMCs. The clonotype comes from a woman aged 35 to 49 in good health. Some clones in this sample may be carry-over from other donors' samples. The CDR3 sequence: CASTMLGTGGMDTQYF. For the CDR3, the DNA is TGTGCCAGCACGATGCTGGGGACAGGGGGCATGGATACGCAGTATTTT.